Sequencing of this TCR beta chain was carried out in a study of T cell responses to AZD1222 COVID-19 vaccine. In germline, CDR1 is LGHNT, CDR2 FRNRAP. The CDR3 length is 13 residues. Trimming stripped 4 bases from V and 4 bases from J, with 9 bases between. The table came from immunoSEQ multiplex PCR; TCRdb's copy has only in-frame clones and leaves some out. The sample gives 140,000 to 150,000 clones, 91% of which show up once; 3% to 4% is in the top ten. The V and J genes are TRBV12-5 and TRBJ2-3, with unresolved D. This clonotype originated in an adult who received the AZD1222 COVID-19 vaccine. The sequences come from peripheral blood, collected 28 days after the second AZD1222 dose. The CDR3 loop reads CASGSTQADTQYF. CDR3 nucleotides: TGTGCTAGTGGTTCAACCCAGGCAGATACGCAGTATTTT. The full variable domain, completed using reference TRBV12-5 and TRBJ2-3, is DARVTQTPRHKVTEMGQEVTMRCQPILGHNTVFWYRQTMMQGLELLAYFRNRAPLDDSGMPKDRFSAEMPDATLATLKIQPSEPRDSAVYFCASGSTQADTQYFGPGTRLTVL.